The 26 T cell receptor beta chains below were found in one sample sequenced in a study of blood T cell repertoires in COVID-19. Sequencing was performed with immunoSEQ multiplex PCR; in TCRdb, only in-frame clones are kept and a portion is missing. Of about half a million clones listed, approximately 90% are singletons. Sequences were obtained from PBMCs or T cells enriched from blood (not recorded which). Receptor source: a woman in her fifties or sixties who had recovered from COVID-19.

The sample holds one count of this clone. The chain uses TRBV6-1 and TRBJ1-4; D might be TRBD1 (5 bases). Deletions cut 2 bases from V and 0 bases from J, with 19 bases between. The CDR3 length is 19 residues. The germline gives CDR1 MNHNS, CDR2 SASEGT. The CDR3 region is CASSEFWAGRVATNEKLFF. CDR3 coding DNA: TGTGCCAGCAGTGAATTTTGGGCAGGGAGGGTTGCAACTAATGAAAAACTGTTTTTT.

This sequence joins TRBV19 and TRBJ2-7; 9 nucleotides agree with TRBD2. The germline CDR1 and CDR2 sequences are LNHDA and SQIVND (reference sequence). V dropped 3 bases and J dropped 0; count of bases not matched to a gene: 6. There are 16 residues in the CDR3. The CDR3 region is CASSMVLAGPSYEQYF. The CDR3 bases are TGTGCCAGTAGTATGGTGCTAGCGGGGCCCTCCTACGAGCAGTACTTC.

This chain uses TRBV19 with TRBJ2-2, with TRBD1 as a possible D gene (5 bases). Germline lookup yields CDR1 LNHDA and CDR2 SQIVND (reference sequence). Trimming cost V 1 base and J 7 bases, with 13 bases left between them. The CDR3 runs 15 residues. CDR3 sequence: CASSIASQGNGELFF. As DNA, the CDR3 is TGTGCCAGTAGTATAGCGTCTCAGGGTAACGGGGAGCTGTTTTTT.

The chain combines TRBV5-1 with TRBJ1-1; 9 nucleotides agree with TRBD1. Per germline, CDR1 SGHRS and CDR2 YFSETQ. Trimming cost V 0 bases and J 5 bases; bases outside gene matches: 2. CDR3 size: 14 residues. CDR3 sequence: CASSLGDRETEAFF. The CDR3 nucleotides are TGCGCCAGCAGCTTGGGGGACAGGGAAACTGAAGCTTTCTTT.

CDR3 region: CASSLGSGRGGYNEQFF. The CDR3 DNA reads as TGTGCCAGCAGCTTGGGATCCGGGCGCGGGGGATACAATGAGCAGTTCTTC. The chain joins TRBV5-4 to TRBJ2-1; 7 nucleotides match TRBD2. The CDR3 runs to 17 residues. Per the germline V gene, CDR1 is SGHNT and CDR2 is YYREEE (reference sequence). V shed 0 bases and J 4 bases; nucleotides not matched to a gene: 10. Full variable domain (outside the CDR3, taken from reference TRBV5-4 and TRBJ2-1): ETGVTQSPTHLIKTRGQQVTLRCSSQSGHNTVSWYQQALGQGPQFIFQYYREEENGRGNFPPRFSGLQFPNYSSELNVNALELDDSALYLCASSLGSGRGGYNEQFFGPGTRLTVL.

The chain combines TRBV3-1 (or the pseudogene TRBV3-2) with TRBJ2-3; D possibly corresponds to TRBD2 (5 bases). There are 16 residues in the CDR3. The germline gives CDR1 LGHDT, CDR2 YNNKEL (reference sequence). Trimming removed 0 bases at V and 3 bases at J, with 13 bases between. The CDR3 coding sequence is TGTGCCAGCAGCCAAGATCGGGCCCGGAGGACAGATACGCAGTATTTT. It translates to CASSQDRARRTDTQYF.

This sequence joins TRBV11-2 and TRBJ1-6; unclear D gene. Germline CDR1 is SGHAT and CDR2 is FQNNGV. Trimming took 0 bases from V and 7 from J, leaving 10 bases between them. The CDR3 contains 15 residues. In DNA form, the CDR3 reads TGTGCCAGCAGCTTAGAGTCGTCCGGGAATTCACCCCTCCACTTT. This codes for CASSLESSGNSPLHF.

V usage is TRBV10-3 and J usage is TRBJ1-6; a possible D gene is TRBD1 (5 bases). The CDR3 covers 14 residues. Germline CDR1 reads ENHRY; CDR2 reads SYGVKD. The germline V and J ends were trimmed by 2 bases and 7 bases, with 9 bases remaining between them. CDR3 in amino acids: CAISEQQGNSPLHF. The CDR3 nucleotides read TGTGCCATCAGTGAGCAGCAGGGAAATTCACCCCTCCACTTT.

This clone came up a few times. The gene calls are TRBV4-1 and TRBJ1-1; 8 bases map to TRBD1. The CDR3 length is 16 residues. V was clipped by 3 bases and J by 4 bases; unmatched bases: 10. The germline gives CDR1 MGHRA, CDR2 YSYEKL. The CDR3 loop is CASSQGRGRSGTEAFF. In DNA form, the CDR3 reads TGCGCCAGCAGCCAGGGCAGGGGGCGGAGCGGCACTGAAGCTTTCTTT.

As to this clone: Other DNA sequences in the same sample also yield this CDR3. The CDR3 DNA is TGCAGCGTAGACAGGGGGGGGACTGAAGCTTTCTTT. Its protein product is CSVDRGGTEAFF. V and J are TRBV29-1 and TRBJ1-1, with 9 bases identical to TRBD1. The germline V gene has CDR1 SQVTM and CDR2 ANQGSEA. V shed 6 bases and J 5 bases; nucleotides not matched to a gene: 4. This CDR3 spans 12 amino acids.

This rearrangement joins TRBV19 to TRBJ2-3, with 7 positions matching TRBD2. The V gene's germline CDR1 is LNHDA and CDR2 SQIVND (reference sequence). Trimming took 3 bases from V and 0 from J; bases not matched to a gene: 3. The CDR3 runs to 15 residues. This CDR3 reads CASSILAASTDTQYF. In DNA, the CDR3 is TGTGCCAGTAGTATCCTAGCGGCTAGCACAGATACGCAGTATTTT. Filled out from reference TRBV19 and TRBJ2-3, the complete variable domain reads DGGITQSPKYLFRKEGQNVTLSCEQNLNHDAMYWYRQDPGQGLRLIYYSQIVNDFQKGDIAEGYSVSREKKESFPLTVTSAQKNPTAFYLCASSILAASTDTQYFGPGTRLTVL.

V gene TRBV5-6 combines with J gene TRBJ2-1; 8 positions match TRBD2. Germline V gene data show CDR1 as SGHDT and CDR2 as YYEEEE. The junction had 3 bases not matched to a gene; V was cut back by 2 bases and J by 2 bases. The CDR3 has 15 residues. The CDR3 coding sequence is TGTGCCAGCAGCTTCCGGGGGGGAACCTACAATGAGCAGTTCTTC. This codes for CASSFRGGTYNEQFF.

The V gene is TRBV19, the J gene TRBJ1-4; a possible D gene is TRBD1 (6 bases). Trimming cost V 6 bases and J 8 bases, with 16 bases left between them. There are 14 residues in the CDR3. Germline values: CDR1 LNHDA, CDR2 SQIVND (reference sequence). In DNA, the CDR3 is TGTGCCAGTAGGAAGGTCGGGACAATAGAAAAACTGTTTTTT. Translated: CASRKVGTIEKLFF.

For this clone: This specimen includes other DNA sequences encoding the same CDR3. V and J are TRBV5-1 and TRBJ2-3; possibly TRBD1 for D (6 bases). V was clipped by 2 bases and J by 6 bases, with 13 bases between them. The germline CDR1 and CDR2 sequences are SGHRS and YFSETQ. The CDR3 is made up of 14 amino acids. CDR3 sequence: CASSLTAGADTQYF. The CDR3 DNA follows: TGCGCCAGCAGCTTAACGGCAGGGGCGGATACGCAGTATTTT. Full variable domain (missing parts from reference TRBV5-1 and TRBJ2-3): KAGVTQTPRYLIKTRGQQVTLSCSPISGHRSVSWYQQTPGQGLQFLFEYFSETQRNKGNFPGRFSGRQFSNSRSEMNVSTLELGDSALYLCASSLTAGADTQYFGPGTRLTVL.

This clone was observed a single time. The J gene is TRBJ1-3, the V gene TRBV11-2; 8 bases map to TRBD1. With 5 bases clipped from V and 4 bases from J, the junction kept 16 bases outside the gene matches. Germline V gives CDR1 SGHAT, CDR2 FQNNGV. The CDR3 consists of 18 residues. This chain's CDR3 is CASSLRTGTGTGGNTIYF. The CDR3 DNA reads as TGTGCCAGCAGCCTTCGAACCGGGACAGGAACGGGCGGAAACACCATATATTTT.

The chain employs TRBV3-1 (or the pseudogene TRBV3-2) and TRBJ2-1, with 7 positions matching TRBD1. The CDR3 covers 17 residues. The germline V gene encodes CDR1 LGHDT and CDR2 YNNKEL (reference sequence). Trimming took 1 base from V and 1 from J; bases not matched to a gene: 7. The DNA of the CDR3 is TGTGCCAGCAGCCAAGGAACCCCGACAGGGTCCTACAATGAGCAGTTCTTC. Its protein is CASSQGTPTGSYNEQFF.

The chain employs TRBV28 and TRBJ1-2, with D possibly being TRBD1 (6 bases). Trimming removed 5 bases at V and 5 bases at J, with 21 bases between. The CDR3 runs to 16 residues. CDR1 and CDR2 (germline): MDHEN, SYDVKM. As DNA, the CDR3 is TGTGCCAGCAGTCCCCCGGGACAAGCCCAGAGGTATGGCTACACCTTC. Its translation: CASSPPGQAQRYGYTF.

The V call is TRBV6-5, the J call TRBJ1-3; 9 nucleotides align to TRBD1. V lost 10 bases and J lost 4; bases outside the gene matches: 8. The CDR3 totals 14 residues. Germline CDR1 is MNHEY and CDR2 is SVGAGI. CDR3 in amino acids: CATSGQGIGNTIYF. The CDR3 DNA reads TGTGCCACCTCGGGACAGGGCATAGGAAACACCATATATTTT.

This rearrangement joins TRBV4-1 to TRBJ1-3, with 7 bases fitting TRBD1. The CDR3 has 17 amino acids. The ends lost 4 bases at V and 0 bases at J; junction bases unmatched: 9. Looked up from germline, CDR1 is MGHRA and CDR2 is YSYEKL. This CDR3 is CASSRERTGSSGNTIYF. The CDR3 DNA reads TGCGCCAGCAGCCGGGAAAGGACAGGCAGCTCTGGAAACACCATATATTTT.

In the case of this clone: In the same sample, other DNA sequences code for this CDR3. The gene calls are TRBV5-5 and TRBJ2-1; a possible D gene is TRBD2 (6 bases). The CDR3 runs 13 residues. Germline assignment: CDR1 SGHKS and CDR2 YYEKEE (reference sequence). V was shortened by 1 base and J by 6 bases, with 8 bases between the two germline ends. CDR3 protein: CASSLLGGNEQFF. The CDR3 DNA is TGTGCCAGCAGCTTGTTGGGGGGCAATGAGCAGTTCTTC. Full variable domain (outside the CDR3, taken from reference TRBV5-5 and TRBJ2-1): DAGVTQSPTHLIKTRGQQVTLRCSPISGHKSVSWYQQVLGQGPQFIFQYYEKEERGRGNFPDRFSARQFPNYSSELNVNALLLGDSALYLCASSLLGGNEQFFGPGTRLTVL.

The chain joins TRBV7-8 to TRBJ1-4; tentatively, D is TRBD1 (6 bases). The CDR3 totals 15 residues. Trimming stripped 2 bases from V and 5 bases from J, with 12 bases between. In germline, CDR1 is SGHVS, CDR2 FQNEAQ. CDR3 nucleotide sequence: TGTGCCAGCAGCTTATTCCCAGGGGTAAATGAAAAACTGTTTTTT. As protein: CASSLFPGVNEKLFF.

The chain combines TRBV18 with TRBJ1-2; D gene unclear. The V end was cut by 5 bases, the J end by 4 bases, with 20 bases between. Germline V lookup: CDR1 KGHSH, CDR2 LQKENI. The CDR3 runs 16 residues. Here the CDR3 DNA reads TGTGCCAGCTCATCGGACTCCCCTGGGTGGGGCTATGGCTACACCTTC. Amino acid sequence: CASSSDSPGWGYGYTF. The full variable domain, with the rest looked up from reference TRBV18 and TRBJ1-2, is NAGVMQNPRHLVRRRGQEARLRCSPMKGHSHVYWYRQLPEEGLKFMVYLQKENIIDESGMPKERFSAEFPKEGPSILRIQQVVRGDSAAYFCASSSDSPGWGYGYTFGSGTRLTVV.

V gene TRBV5-1 combines with J gene TRBJ2-2; 7 bases are a match to TRBD1. Germline CDR1 SGHRS, CDR2 YFSETQ. CDR3 length: 14 residues. J gave up 6 bases and V 3 bases, and 5 bases lay outside the gene matches. The CDR3 loop reads CASSWDSSPGELFF. CDR3 sequence (DNA): TGCGCCAGCAGCTGGGACAGCTCGCCCGGGGAGCTGTTTTTT.

The rearrangement joins TRBV3-1 (or the pseudogene TRBV3-2) to TRBJ1-1, with a possible D match to TRBD1 (5 bases). V lost 3 bases, J lost 2 bases, and 13 bases lay in between. The germline gives CDR1 LGHDT, CDR2 YNNKEL (reference sequence). The CDR3 is made up of 15 amino acids. CDR3 sequence reads: CASSHQLTANTEAFF. Here the CDR3 DNA reads TGTGCCAGCAGCCATCAACTGACAGCCAACACTGAAGCTTTCTTT.

This clone was seen a single time. This chain uses TRBV6-5 with TRBJ1-5; 10 bases are a match to TRBD1. With 0 bases clipped from V and 5 bases from J, the junction kept 4 bases outside the gene matches. Germline values: CDR1 MNHEY, CDR2 SVGAGI. The CDR3 covers 16 residues. CDR3 nucleotide sequence: TGTGCCAGCAGTTACTCAACCGGGACAGGGGATCAGCCCCAGCATTTT. Translating it yields CASSYSTGTGDQPQHF.

Points on this clone: Other DNA sequences in the sample encode the same CDR3. The chain uses TRBV11-2 and TRBJ1-1, with TRBD1 as a possible D gene (5 bases). Germline CDR1 and CDR2: SGHAT and FQNNGV. Trimming took 2 bases from V and 4 from J, leaving 5 bases between them. The CDR3 sequence is 12 residues long. The CDR3 sequence is CASSLRGTEAFF. The CDR3 DNA is TGTGCCAGCAGCTTAAGGGGCACTGAAGCTTTCTTT.